This T cell receptor beta chain was found in a study of identical twins. TCRdb independently ran MiXCR on the 5' RACE reads; one entry per CDR3 protein. The sample gives 200,000 to 250,000 distinct CDR3 sequences, roughly 7.1% of which show up once; 13% to 15% is in the top ten. This clonotype was picked up a small number of times. Its cognate antigen is unknown. Study results and limitations: Conclusions were based on cross-sectional statistical analysis, without following the same donors.

With 2 bases clipped from V and 8 bases from J, the junction kept 4 bases outside the gene matches. The CDR3 has 14 amino acids. Germline V gives CDR1 LNHDA, CDR2 SQIVND (reference sequence). These data also formed part of another study, on T cells expressing NK-cell markers. That paper notes: Seven donors tested HCMV-seropositive and one tested seronegative among the eight sequenced.

The source is a young woman in good health. The source material was CD8+ T cells sorted from blood. The V gene is TRBV19, the J gene TRBJ2-1; TRBD2 agrees at 9 bases. The CDR3 loop reads CASSILAGSDEQFF. In DNA, the CDR3 is TGTGCCAGTAGTATACTAGCGGGGTCGGATGAGCAGTTCTTC.